Reported below is one TCR beta chain. Its antigen is unknown. There are no base qualities to consult, and no much larger clone falls within one base. The CDR3 numbers 16 residues from cysteine through phenylalanine. This entry keeps only the CDR3 DNA: 48 bases, framed from base 1. Looking up the germline V gene yields CDR1 KGHSH and CDR2 LQKENI. V gives up 4 bases and J gives up 2 bases, and the segment between their germline ends measures 15 bases. This record comes from a study of T cell responses to AZD1222 COVID-19 vaccine (dated by TCRdb to about 2021). The study in broad terms: AZD1222 recipients given second doses at about 4 weeks or at about 12 weeks were pooled, since spike-specific TCR depth and breadth were not found to differ between the two schedules. TCR sequencing covered more than 230 trial participants: 200 to 220 given two doses of AZD1222 and 26 given two doses of MenACWY control vaccine. Trial participants were enrolled by age into 18-55, 56-69 and 70-plus year subgroups, with about 150, 27 and 61 TCR-sequenced participants respectively. The investigation overall reported the following: Vaccine-associated CD4 TCRs spanned the whole spike protein, with dominant responses in regions 160-218 and 743-854. The 56-69-year group was small, and its depth increase did not reach significance, likely because of low power. No day 14 peak-response samples were available, so repertoires were characterized only after the peak T cell response. Reportedly, almost half of the unique spike-specific TCRs recognized epitopes lying outside the regions that are mutated in the B.1.351 and B.1.1.7 variants. After two AZD1222 doses, both the breadth and the depth of spike-specific TCRs were significantly higher than at day 0 and than in MenACWY recipients. Participants were mostly white British and included more females than males, and it was suggested by the authors that clonal diversity may have been underestimated. Conclusions about previously exposed vaccinees are limited, since just a handful of AZD1222 recipients were seropositive for SARS-CoV-2 at baseline.

Reading the label with the study, this specimen's time point is: baseline before first vaccination. Vaccinee samples were obtained from the UK trials COV001 and COV002, which included a single-blind randomized controlled phase 2/3 trial of AZD1222 (ChAdOx1 nCoV-19) in healthy adults. Trial participant PBMC samples were collected at day 0 and day 28 after the second dose for TCRbeta chain sequencing. The CDR3 regions of human TCRbeta chains were analyzed by immunosequencing. In the source study's methods: Repertoire TCRs were checked for matches against a reference library of SARS-CoV-2-specific TCRs that had been generated using the MIRA antigen-specificity platform. Breadth was defined as the fraction of unique TCRs that were SARS-CoV-2-associated. Depth was defined as the fraction of total T cells that were SARS-CoV-2-associated. Using the MIRA data, each spike-specific TCR was assigned both to the spike region to which the TCR was reactive and to a CD4 or CD8 class. Log10-transformed breadth and depth values were compared by one-way ANOVA with Sidak's multiple comparisons tests. Here the immuneACCESS table is served through TCRdb, limited to in-frame sequences with V and J called. Missing clones are a known gap in these copies; in checked studies unresolved V genes cover under half, and the rest lacks a known reason. That table furnishes V, J and clone size, whereas the DNA furnished D and trimming. The sample includes around 140,000 clones, with 90% observed a single time. Of the sample, 1.5% to 2% falls within the top ten clones.

The sequences come from peripheral blood, collected on day 0 of AZD1222 vaccination. The origin of this receptor is an adult in good health. The chain is assembled from TRBV18 and TRBJ1-3, with no confident D gene call. At the DNA level, the sequence is TGTGCCAGCTCACAGGGTTGGCAATCTGCTGGAAACACCATATATTTT. This translates into CASSQGWQSAGNTIYF.